The source of this T cell receptor beta chain is a study of T cells expressing NK-cell markers. Across the study: Sequenced donors, eight in total, included seven who were HCMV-seropositive and one who was seronegative. Study results and limitations: Certain NKG2C+ T cell clones were expanded, and their HCMV specificity remained unclear.

On this clonotype: Its antigen is as yet unknown.

The CDR3 spans 12 residues. TCRdb reanalyzed the 5' RACE reads and collapses them to one entry per CDR3 protein, without DNA. The sample totals about 540,000 distinct CDR3 sequences. The J gene is TRBJ2-1, the V gene TRBV12-3 or TRBV12-4. The receptor comes from a man younger than 35 in good health. The sample comprised blood T cells: a sorted CD56 or NKG2C T cell subset, CD4+ or CD8+ T cells, or bulk PBMC T cells (not recorded which). This CDR3 is CASSLGEYEQFF.